This passage covers 16 T cell receptor beta chains from one sample sequenced in a study of T cell responses to AZD1222 COVID-19 vaccine. Clones were read by immunoSEQ multiplex PCR, and TCRdb kept only the in-frame ones, dropping some. Of 90,000 to 110,000 clones in the sample, approximately 90% were seen once. Sequenced here: peripheral blood, sampled on day 0 of AZD1222 vaccination. The receptors stem from an adult in good health.

This clone has only a few counts. This rearrangement joins TRBV21-1 to TRBJ1-1. TRBV21-1 is a recognized pseudogene. The CDR3 runs to 16 residues. CDR3 in DNA: TGTGCCAGCAGCAAAGGGGAGGGCAGGGGGAAAACTGAAGCTTTCTTT. This translates into CASSKGEGRGKTEAFF.

This sequence joins TRBV5-1 and TRBJ1-1, with TRBD1 as a possible D gene (5 bases). V was shortened by 2 bases and J by 2 bases, with 10 bases between the two germline ends. This CDR3 region has 14 residues. The germline gives CDR1 SGHRS, CDR2 YFSETQ. The CDR3 here is CASSFQGFNTEAFF. CDR3 coding DNA: TGCGCCAGCAGCTTTCAGGGTTTTAACACTGAAGCTTTCTTT.

This chain connects TRBV7-2 to TRBJ1-6; D not certain. Per germline, CDR1 SGHTA and CDR2 FQGNSA. There are 17 residues in the CDR3. V lost 5 bases and J lost 0, with 14 bases in between. CDR3 region: CASSLMAASSYNSPLHF. CDR3 DNA: TGTGCCAGCAGCCTGATGGCGGCGAGCTCCTATAATTCACCCCTCCACTTT.

The chain uses TRBV20-1 and TRBJ2-7; 7 bases are shared with TRBD1. With 7 bases clipped from V and 7 bases from J, the junction kept 7 bases outside the gene matches. In germline, CDR1 is DFQATT, CDR2 SNEGSKA (reference sequence). This CDR3 is built from 11 residues. This chain's CDR3 is CSGGQPGEQYF. The CDR3, as DNA: TGCAGTGGGGGACAGCCGGGGGAGCAGTACTTC.

This clone was counted once. The chain combines TRBV3-1 (or the pseudogene TRBV3-2) with TRBJ1-1; no clear D gene. V shed 3 bases and J shed 6 bases, with 11 bases lying between them. Germline assignment: CDR1 LGHDT and CDR2 YNNKEL (reference sequence). There are 13 residues in the CDR3. CDR3 residues: CASSQLSASEAFF. The CDR3 DNA reads TGTGCCAGCAGCCAGTTATCAGCCTCTGAAGCTTTCTTT.

V gene TRBV3-1 (or the pseudogene TRBV3-2) combines with J gene TRBJ1-4; TRBD1 is a possible D gene (5 bases). Germline V lookup: CDR1 LGHDT, CDR2 YNNKEL (reference sequence). The CDR3 spans 14 residues. V was trimmed by 3 bases and J by 4 bases, leaving 9 bases between them. CDR3 sequence: CASSQGQFNEKLFF. The CDR3 DNA is TGTGCCAGCAGCCAGGGGCAGTTTAATGAAAAACTGTTTTTT.

This chain connects TRBV7-9 to TRBJ2-1; D possibly matches TRBD1 or TRBD2 (5 bases each). CDR3 length: 13 residues. Trimming pared 1 base from V and 8 bases from J, leaving 9 bases between. Germline CDR1 is SEHNR and CDR2 is FQNEAQ (reference sequence). In nucleotides, the CDR3 is TGTGCCAGCAGCTTAGGGGGACGCGATGAGCAGTTCTTC. Translation: CASSLGGRDEQFF.

The genes are TRBV15 and TRBJ2-7; D is possibly TRBD1 (5 bases). V was shortened by 0 bases and J by 6 bases, with 12 bases between the two germline ends. This CDR3 comprises 14 residues. Germline V gene sequence: CDR1 LNHNV, CDR2 YYDKDF (reference sequence). CDR3 bases: TGTGCCACCAGCAGAGATCAGGGATACGGCGAGCAGTACTTC. Translated, it gives CATSRDQGYGEQYF.

V gene TRBV24-1 combines with J gene TRBJ2-5; 9 bases are a match to TRBD1. Germline-derived CDR1 and CDR2 are KGHDR and SFDVKD. J gave up 6 bases and V 4 bases, and 8 bases lay outside the gene matches. This CDR3 is 15 amino acids long. The CDR3 DNA sequence: TGTGCCACCAGTGACCCTACAGGGGGCGGACAGACCCAGTACTTC. It yields the protein CATSDPTGGGQTQYF.

In this sample, this clone turned up a few times. The genes are TRBV6-2 or TRBV6-3 and TRBJ2-7; 8 nucleotides agree with TRBD2. CDR1 is MNHEY and CDR2 is SVGEGT in the germline V gene. Losses at the gene ends were 5 bases for V and 0 bases for J; bases not matched to a gene: 6. The CDR3 consists of 15 residues. The CDR3 coding sequence is TGTGCCAGCAGTCCGATAGCGGGAAGCTCCTACGAGCAGTACTTC. It is translated as CASSPIAGSSYEQYF.

This clone was detected only a few times. The chain combines TRBV7-2 with TRBJ2-2; D tentatively fits TRBD1 or TRBD2 (5 bases each). There are 14 residues in the CDR3. V lost 0 bases, J lost 4 bases, and 6 bases lay in between. Germline assignment: CDR1 SGHTA and CDR2 FQGNSA. The CDR3 here is CASSLAGVTGELFF. For the CDR3, the DNA is TGTGCCAGCAGCTTAGCGGGGGTCACCGGGGAGCTGTTTTTT.

This clone was detected only once. V usage is TRBV11-2 and J usage is TRBJ2-3; the match to TRBD2 covers 7 bases. Trimming removed 5 bases from V and 0 bases from J; junction bases left unmatched: 5. The length of the CDR3 is 15 residues. CDR1 and CDR2 from the germline V gene are SGHAT and FQNNGV. CDR3 sequence (DNA): TGTGCCAGCAGCCCGGGGACTACTAGCACAGATACGCAGTATTTT. Amino acid sequence: CASSPGTTSTDTQYF. The full variable domain, with the rest looked up from reference TRBV11-2 and TRBJ2-3, is EAGVAQSPRYKIIEKRQSVAFWCNPISGHATLYWYQQILGQGPKLLIQFQNNGVVDDSQLPKDRFSAERLKGVDSTLKIQPAKLEDSAVYLCASSPGTTSTDTQYFGPGTRLTVL.

The chain carries TRBV6-4 and TRBJ1-1; D not certain. Germline loops: CDR1 MRHNA, CDR2 SNTAGT. V was cut by 3 bases and J by 3 bases, with 14 bases left in between. This CDR3 comprises 15 residues. This CDR3 is CASSEPVGWYTEAFF. The CDR3 DNA is TGTGCCAGCAGTGAGCCCGTCGGGTGGTACACTGAAGCTTTCTTT.

This rearrangement joins TRBV7-2 to TRBJ2-7; weak D call: TRBD2 (5 bases). This CDR3 spans 14 amino acids. Germline V gene lookup returns CDR1 SGHTA and CDR2 FQGNSA. Deletions cut 5 bases from V and 5 bases from J, with 16 bases between. Written as DNA, the CDR3 is TGTGCCAGCAGCCCTAGCCACCCCACCGACGAGCAGTACTTC. Translating it yields CASSPSHPTDEQYF.

The CDR3 sequence: CASSFERISYNEQFF. CDR3 sequence (DNA): TGTGCCAGCAGTTTCGAGCGCATCTCCTACAATGAGCAGTTCTTC. This chain uses TRBV27 with TRBJ2-1; D gene uncertain. The CDR3 loop spans 15 amino acids. The germline CDR1 and CDR2 sequences are MNHEY and SMNVEV (reference sequence). V lost 3 bases and J lost 0, with 9 bases in between.

J is TRBJ2-7 and V is TRBV6-6; D remains ambiguous. This CDR3 has 16 residues. CDR1 and CDR2 (germline): MNHNY, SVGAGI (reference sequence). The ends were cut back, 0 bases at V and 0 bases at J, with 12 bases in the middle. CDR3 DNA sequence: TGTGCCAGCAGTTACTCGTTGGCGGAGTCCTCCTACGAGCAGTACTTC. Protein sequence: CASSYSLAESSYEQYF.